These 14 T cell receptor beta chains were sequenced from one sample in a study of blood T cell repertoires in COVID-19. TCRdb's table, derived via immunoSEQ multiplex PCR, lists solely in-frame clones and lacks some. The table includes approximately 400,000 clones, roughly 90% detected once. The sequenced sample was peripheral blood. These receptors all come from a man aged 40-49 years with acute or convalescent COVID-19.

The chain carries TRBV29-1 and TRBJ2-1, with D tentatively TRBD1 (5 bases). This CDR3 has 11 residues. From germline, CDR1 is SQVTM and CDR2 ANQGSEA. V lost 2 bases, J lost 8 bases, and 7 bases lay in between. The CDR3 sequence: CSVEWGDEQFF. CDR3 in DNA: TGCAGCGTTGAATGGGGCGATGAGCAGTTCTTC.

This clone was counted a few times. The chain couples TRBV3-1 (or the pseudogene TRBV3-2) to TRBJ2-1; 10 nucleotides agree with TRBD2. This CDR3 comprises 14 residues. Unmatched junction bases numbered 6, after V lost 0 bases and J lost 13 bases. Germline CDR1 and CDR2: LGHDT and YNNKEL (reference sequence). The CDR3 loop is CASSQDSSGRAQFF. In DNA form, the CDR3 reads TGTGCCAGCAGCCAAGATTCGAGCGGGAGGGCCCAGTTCTTC.

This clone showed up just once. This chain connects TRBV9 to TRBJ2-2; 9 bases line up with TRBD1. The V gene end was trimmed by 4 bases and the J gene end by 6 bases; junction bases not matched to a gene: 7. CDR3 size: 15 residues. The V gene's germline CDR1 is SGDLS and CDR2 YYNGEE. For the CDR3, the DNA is TGTGCCAGCAGCAACCGGGACAGGGACTCCGGGGAGCTGTTTTTT. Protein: CASSNRDRDSGELFF. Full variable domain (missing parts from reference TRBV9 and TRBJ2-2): DSGVTQTPKHLITATGQRVTLRCSPRSGDLSVYWYQQSLDQGLQFLIQYYNGEERAKGNILERFSAQQFPDLHSELNLSSLELGDSALYFCASSNRDRDSGELFFGEGSRLTVL.

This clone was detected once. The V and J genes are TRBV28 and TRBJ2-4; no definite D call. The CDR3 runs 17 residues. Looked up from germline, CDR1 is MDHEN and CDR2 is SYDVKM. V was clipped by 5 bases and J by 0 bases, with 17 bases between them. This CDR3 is CASSLPLMVLAKNIQYF. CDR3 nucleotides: TGTGCCAGCAGTCTACCGCTTATGGTTCTAGCCAAAAACATTCAGTACTTC.

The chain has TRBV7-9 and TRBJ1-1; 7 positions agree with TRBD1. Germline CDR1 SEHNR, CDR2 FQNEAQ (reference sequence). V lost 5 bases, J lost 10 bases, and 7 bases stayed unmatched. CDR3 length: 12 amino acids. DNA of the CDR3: TGTGCCAGCAGCCCCGGGACAGACCCAGCTTTCTTT. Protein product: CASSPGTDPAFF. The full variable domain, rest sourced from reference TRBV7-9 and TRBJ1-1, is DTGVSQNPRHKITKRGQNVTFRCDPISEHNRLYWYRQTLGQGPEFLTYFQNEAQLEKSRLLSDRFSAERPKGSFSTLEIQRTEQGDSAMYLCASSPGTDPAFFGQGTRLTVV.

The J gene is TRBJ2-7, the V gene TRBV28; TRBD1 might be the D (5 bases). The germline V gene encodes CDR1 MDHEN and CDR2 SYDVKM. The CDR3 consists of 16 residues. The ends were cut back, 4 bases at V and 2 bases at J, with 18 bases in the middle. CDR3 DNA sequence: TGTGCCAGCAGTTCCCTTAAATTGACAGCTACCTACGAGCAGTACTTC. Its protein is CASSSLKLTATYEQYF.

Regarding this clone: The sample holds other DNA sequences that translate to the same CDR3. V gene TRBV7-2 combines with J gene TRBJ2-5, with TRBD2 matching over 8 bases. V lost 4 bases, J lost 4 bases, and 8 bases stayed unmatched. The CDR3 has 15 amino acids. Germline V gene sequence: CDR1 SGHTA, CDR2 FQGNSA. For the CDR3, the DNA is TGTGCCAGCAGCTCCCTCGGCCTAGCGGGAGAGACCCAGTACTTC. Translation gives CASSSLGLAGETQYF. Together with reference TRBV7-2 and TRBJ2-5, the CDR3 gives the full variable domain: GAGVSQSPSNKVTEKGKDVELRCDPISGHTALYWYRQSLGQGLEFLIYFQGNSAPDKSGLPSDRFSAERTGGSVSTLTIQRTQQEDSAVYLCASSSLGLAGETQYFGPGTRLLVL.

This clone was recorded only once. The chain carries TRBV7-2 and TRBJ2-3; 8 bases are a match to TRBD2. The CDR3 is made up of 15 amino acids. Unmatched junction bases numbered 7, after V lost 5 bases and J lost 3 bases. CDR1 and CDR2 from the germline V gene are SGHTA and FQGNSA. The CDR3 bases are TGTGCCAGCAGCGTTGGGACTAGTCCGACAGATACGCAGTATTTT. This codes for CASSVGTSPTDTQYF.

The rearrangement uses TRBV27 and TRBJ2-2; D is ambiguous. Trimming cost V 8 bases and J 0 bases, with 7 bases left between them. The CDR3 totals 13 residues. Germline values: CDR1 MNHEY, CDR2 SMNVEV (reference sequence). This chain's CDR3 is CASQQSNTGELFF. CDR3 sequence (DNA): TGTGCCAGCCAACAGTCGAACACCGGGGAGCTGTTTTTT.

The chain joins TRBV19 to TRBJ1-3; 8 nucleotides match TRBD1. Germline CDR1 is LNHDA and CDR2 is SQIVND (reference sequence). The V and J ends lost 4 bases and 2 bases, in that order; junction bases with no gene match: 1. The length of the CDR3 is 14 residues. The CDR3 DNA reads TGTGCCAGTAGTAGGACAGGGCCTGGAAACACCATATATTTT. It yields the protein CASSRTGPGNTIYF. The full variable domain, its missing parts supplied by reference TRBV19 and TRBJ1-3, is DGGITQSPKYLFRKEGQNVTLSCEQNLNHDAMYWYRQDPGQGLRLIYYSQIVNDFQKGDIAEGYSVSREKKESFPLTVTSAQKNPTAFYLCASSRTGPGNTIYFGEGSWLTVV.

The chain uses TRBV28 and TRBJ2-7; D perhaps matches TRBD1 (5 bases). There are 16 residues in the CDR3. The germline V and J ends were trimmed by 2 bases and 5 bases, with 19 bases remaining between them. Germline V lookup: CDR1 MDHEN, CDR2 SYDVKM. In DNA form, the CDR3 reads TGTGCCAGCAGTTTAAGTGGGGCGAGAGGATTCAACGAGCAGTACTTC. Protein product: CASSLSGARGFNEQYF.

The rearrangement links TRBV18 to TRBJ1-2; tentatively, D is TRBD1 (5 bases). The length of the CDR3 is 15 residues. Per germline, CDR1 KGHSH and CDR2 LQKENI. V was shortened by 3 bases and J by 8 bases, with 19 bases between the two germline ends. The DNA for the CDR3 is TGTGCCAGCTCACCTATACCGACAGACCTCTTAGGCTACACCTTC. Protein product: CASSPIPTDLLGYTF.

The CDR3 loop is CATLWAEGYTF. In DNA, the CDR3 is TGTGCCACTCTCTGGGCAGAAGGCTACACCTTC. The V and J genes are TRBV19 and TRBJ1-2, with D unresolved. This CDR3 region has 11 residues. With 10 bases removed from V and 8 bases from J, the gap between germline ends came to 14 bases. Germline V CDR1 and CDR2: LNHDA, SQIVND (reference sequence).

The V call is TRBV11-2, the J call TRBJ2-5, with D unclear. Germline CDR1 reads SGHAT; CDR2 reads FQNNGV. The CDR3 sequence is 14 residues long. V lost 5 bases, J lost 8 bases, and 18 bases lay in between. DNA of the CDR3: TGTGCCAGCAGCACCCCAGCCGGAGACCTAACCCAGTACTTC. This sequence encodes CASSTPAGDLTQYF.